These T cell receptor beta chains were read from a single sample in a study of blood T cell repertoires in COVID-19. Using immunoSEQ multiplex PCR, the repertoire was profiled, and TCRdb retains in-frame clones only, with some absent. This table holds 150,000 to 200,000 clones, 88% found once. Sequencing was done on a sample of peripheral blood. These receptors were taken from a man aged 35 to 55 with active or convalescent COVID-19. The CDR3 runs from the conserved cysteine through the conserved F or W. D genes are given only for firm matches. For some rows the clone size is stated as once, few or many, or as a class when expanded; others skip it.

D gene	V gene	clone size	J gene	CDR3 length	CDR3 DNA	CDR3 protein
TRBD1	TRBV19	.	TRBJ1-1	15	TGTGCCAGTAGTCTCCGGACAGGGTTGAACACTGAAGCTTTCTTT	CASSLRTGLNTEAFF
TRBD1	TRBV28	.	TRBJ1-5	19	TGTGCCAGCAGTTCATCCGGGACAGGGGGCGTCTGGGGCAATCAGCCCCAGCATTTT	CASSSSGTGGVWGNQPQHF
.	TRBV11-2	.	TRBJ1-5	15	TGTGCCAGCAGCTTAGATTCGGGGGGCAATCAGCCCCAGCATTTT	CASSLDSGGNQPQHF
.	TRBV27	once	TRBJ2-2	12	TGTGCCAGCAGACCAGACACCGGGGAGCTGTTTTTT	CASRPDTGELFF
.	TRBV6-2/TRBV6-3	.	TRBJ2-6	15	TGTGCCAGCAGTTCCGGAGGTTCTGGGGCCAACGTCCTGACTTTC	CASSSGGSGANVLTF
TRBD1	TRBV29-1	.	TRBJ1-2	13	TGCAGCGTAATCCCCCGGACAGGGGATGGCTACACCTTC	CSVIPRTGDGYTF
TRBD2	TRBV3-1/TRBV3-2	.	TRBJ2-7	13	TGTGCCAGCAGCCGGGGAGGGTCCTACGAGCAGTACTTC	CASSRGGSYEQYF
.	TRBV29-1	.	TRBJ1-4	13	TGCAGCGCACGGGCAGGGGCGGATGAAAAACTGTTTTTT	CSARAGADEKLFF
.	TRBV6-6	.	TRBJ2-7	13	TGTGCCAGCAGCTTACCAGCGGAGTACGAGCAGTACTTC	CASSLPAEYEQYF
.	TRBV29-1	.	TRBJ2-5	14	TGCAGCGCGTCGCCCTCGCGGTACCAAGAGACCCAGTACTTC	CSASPSRYQETQYF